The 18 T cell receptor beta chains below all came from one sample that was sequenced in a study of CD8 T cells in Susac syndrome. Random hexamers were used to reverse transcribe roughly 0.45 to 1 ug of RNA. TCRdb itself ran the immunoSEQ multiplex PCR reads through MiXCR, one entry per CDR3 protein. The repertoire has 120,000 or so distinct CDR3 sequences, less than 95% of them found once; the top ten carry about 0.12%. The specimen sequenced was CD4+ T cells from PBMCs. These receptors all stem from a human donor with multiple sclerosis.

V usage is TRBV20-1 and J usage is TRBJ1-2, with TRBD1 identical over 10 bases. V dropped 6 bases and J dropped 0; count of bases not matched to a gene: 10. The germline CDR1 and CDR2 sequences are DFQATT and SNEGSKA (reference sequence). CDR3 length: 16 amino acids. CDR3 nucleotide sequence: TGCAGTGCCAAAGGGGACAGGGGCCGAGCTAACTATGGCTACACCTTC. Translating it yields CSAKGDRGRANYGYTF.

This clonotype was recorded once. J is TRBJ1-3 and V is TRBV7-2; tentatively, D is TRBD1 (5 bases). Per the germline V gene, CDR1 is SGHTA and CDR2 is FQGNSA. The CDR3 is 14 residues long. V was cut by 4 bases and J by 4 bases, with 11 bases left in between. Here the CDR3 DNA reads TGTGCCAGCAGCTCGGGGGAAAGGGGAAACACCATATATTTT. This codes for CASSSGERGNTIYF.

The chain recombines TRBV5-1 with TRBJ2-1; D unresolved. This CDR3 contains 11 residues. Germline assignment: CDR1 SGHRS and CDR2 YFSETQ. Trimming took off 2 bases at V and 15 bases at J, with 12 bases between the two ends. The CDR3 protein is CASSFEAQRFF. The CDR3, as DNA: TGCGCCAGCAGCTTTGAGGCGCAAAGGTTCTTC.

The CDR3 region is CASKSASTDTQYF. The CDR3, as DNA: TGTGCCAGCAAGAGTGCTAGCACAGATACGCAGTATTTT. V and J are TRBV2 and TRBJ2-3; D is unclear. The CDR3 covers 13 residues. In germline, CDR1 is SNHLY, CDR2 FYNNEI. V was trimmed by 7 bases and J by 0 bases, leaving 8 bases between them. Drawing the rest from reference TRBV2 and TRBJ2-3, the complete variable domain is EPEVTQTPSHQVTQMGQEVILRCVPISNHLYFYWYRQILGQKVEFLVSFYNNEISEKSEIFDDQFSVERPDGSNFTLKIRSTKLEDSAMYFCASKSASTDTQYFGPGTRLTVL.

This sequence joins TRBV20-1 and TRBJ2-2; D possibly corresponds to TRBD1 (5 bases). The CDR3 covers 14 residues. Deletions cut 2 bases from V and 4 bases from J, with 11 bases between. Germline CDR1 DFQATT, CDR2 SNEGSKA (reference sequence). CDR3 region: CSARQGRGTGELFF. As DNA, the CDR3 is TGCAGTGCTAGACAGGGAAGAGGCACCGGGGAGCTGTTTTTT.

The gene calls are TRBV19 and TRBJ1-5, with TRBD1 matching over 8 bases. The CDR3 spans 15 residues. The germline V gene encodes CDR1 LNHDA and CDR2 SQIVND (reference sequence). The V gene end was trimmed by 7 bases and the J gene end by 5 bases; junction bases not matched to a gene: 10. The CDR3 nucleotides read TGTGCCAGTATAGGATCGACAGGGGCTGATCAGCCCCAGCATTTT. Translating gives CASIGSTGADQPQHF.

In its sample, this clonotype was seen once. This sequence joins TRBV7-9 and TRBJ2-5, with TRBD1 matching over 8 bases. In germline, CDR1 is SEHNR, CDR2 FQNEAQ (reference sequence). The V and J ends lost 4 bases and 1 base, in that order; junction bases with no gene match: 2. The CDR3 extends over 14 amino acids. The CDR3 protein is CASSSTGAQETQYF. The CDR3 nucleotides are TGTGCCAGCAGCTCGACAGGGGCCCAAGAGACCCAGTACTTC.

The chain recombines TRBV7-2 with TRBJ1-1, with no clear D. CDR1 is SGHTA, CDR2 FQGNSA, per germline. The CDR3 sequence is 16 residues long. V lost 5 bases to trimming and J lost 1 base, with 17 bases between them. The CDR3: CASSGGKGRRNTEAFF. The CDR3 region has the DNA TGTGCCAGCAGCGGCGGGAAGGGAAGAAGGAACACTGAAGCTTTCTTT. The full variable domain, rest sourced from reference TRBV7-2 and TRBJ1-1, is GAGVSQSPSNKVTEKGKDVELRCDPISGHTALYWYRQSLGQGLEFLIYFQGNSAPDKSGLPSDRFSAERTGGSVSTLTIQRTQQEDSAVYLCASSGGKGRRNTEAFFGQGTRLTVV.

CDR3 protein: CSVEQQTKNIQYF. In DNA form, the CDR3 reads TGCAGCGTAGAACAGCAAACCAAAAACATTCAGTACTTC. The V call is TRBV29-1, the J call TRBJ2-4; unclear D gene. Germline V gene lookup returns CDR1 SQVTM and CDR2 ANQGSEA. The CDR3 runs to 13 residues. V was cut by 6 bases and J by 2 bases, with 11 bases left in between. Full variable domain (rest looked up from reference TRBV29-1 and TRBJ2-4): SAVISQKPSRDICQRGTSLTIQCQVDSQVTMMFWYRQQPGQSLTLIATANQGSEATYESGFVIDKFPISRPNLTFSTLTVSNMSPEDSSIYLCSVEQQTKNIQYFGAGTRLSVL.

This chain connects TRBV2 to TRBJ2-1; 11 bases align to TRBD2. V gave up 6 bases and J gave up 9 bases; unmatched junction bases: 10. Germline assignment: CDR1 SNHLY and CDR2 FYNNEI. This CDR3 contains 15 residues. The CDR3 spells CASRQTSGSPGEQFF. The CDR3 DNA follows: TGTGCCAGCAGGCAAACTAGCGGGAGTCCTGGTGAGCAGTTCTTC.

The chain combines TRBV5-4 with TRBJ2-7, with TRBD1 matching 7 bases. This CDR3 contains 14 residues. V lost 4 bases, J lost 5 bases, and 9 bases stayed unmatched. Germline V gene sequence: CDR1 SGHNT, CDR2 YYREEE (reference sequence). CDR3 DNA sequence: TGTGCCAGCAGCGAAAAAACAGGGGCGGACGAGCAGTACTTC. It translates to CASSEKTGADEQYF. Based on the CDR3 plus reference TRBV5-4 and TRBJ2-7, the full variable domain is ETGVTQSPTHLIKTRGQQVTLRCSSQSGHNTVSWYQQALGQGPQFIFQYYREEENGRGNFPPRFSGLQFPNYSSELNVNALELDDSALYLCASSEKTGADEQYFGPGTRLTVT.

The CDR3 region is CSARGPGAVEQYF. The CDR3 coding sequence is TGCAGTGCTAGAGGGCCGGGGGCGGTTGAGCAGTACTTC. The chain employs TRBV20-1 and TRBJ2-7; D possibly uses TRBD1 or TRBD2 (6 bases each). The CDR3 consists of 13 residues. CDR1 is DFQATT, CDR2 SNEGSKA, per germline (reference sequence). V shed 1 base and J shed 7 bases, with 14 bases lying between them.

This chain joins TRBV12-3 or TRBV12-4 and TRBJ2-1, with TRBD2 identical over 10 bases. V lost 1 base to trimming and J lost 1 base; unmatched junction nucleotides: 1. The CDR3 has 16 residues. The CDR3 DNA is TGTGCCAGCAGTTTAGGGACTAGCGGTTCCTACAATGAGCAGTTCTTC. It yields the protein CASSLGTSGSYNEQFF.

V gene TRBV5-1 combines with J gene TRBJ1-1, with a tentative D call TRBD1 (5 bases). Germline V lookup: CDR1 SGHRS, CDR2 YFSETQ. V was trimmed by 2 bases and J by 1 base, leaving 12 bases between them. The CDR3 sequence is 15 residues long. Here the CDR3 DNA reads TGCGCCAGCAGCTTACCAGGGAACCCGAACACTGAAGCTTTCTTT. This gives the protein CASSLPGNPNTEAFF.

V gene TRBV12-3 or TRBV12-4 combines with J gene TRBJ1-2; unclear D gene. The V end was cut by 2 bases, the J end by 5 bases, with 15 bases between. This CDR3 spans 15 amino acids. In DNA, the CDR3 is TGTGCCAGCAGTTTAATAGGTGCCAGGACGTATGGCTACACCTTC. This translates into CASSLIGARTYGYTF.

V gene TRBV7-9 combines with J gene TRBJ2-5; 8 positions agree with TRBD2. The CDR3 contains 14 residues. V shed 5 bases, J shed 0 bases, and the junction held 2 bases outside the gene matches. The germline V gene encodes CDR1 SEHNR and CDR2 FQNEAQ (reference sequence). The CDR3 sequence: CASSPSGYQETQYF. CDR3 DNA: TGTGCCAGCAGCCCTAGCGGGTACCAAGAGACCCAGTACTTC.

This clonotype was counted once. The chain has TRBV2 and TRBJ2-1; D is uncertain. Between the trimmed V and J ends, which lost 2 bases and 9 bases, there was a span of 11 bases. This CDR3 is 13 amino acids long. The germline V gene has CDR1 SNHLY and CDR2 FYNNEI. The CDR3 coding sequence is TGTGCCAGCAGTGAAATTTGGGGAAGTGAGCAGTTCTTC. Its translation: CASSEIWGSEQFF.

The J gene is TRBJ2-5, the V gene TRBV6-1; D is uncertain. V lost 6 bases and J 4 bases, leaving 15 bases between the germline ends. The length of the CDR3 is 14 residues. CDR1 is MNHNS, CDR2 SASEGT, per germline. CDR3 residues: CASRKIFSGETQYF. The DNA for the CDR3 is TGTGCCAGCAGGAAAATATTTTCGGGAGAGACCCAGTACTTC.